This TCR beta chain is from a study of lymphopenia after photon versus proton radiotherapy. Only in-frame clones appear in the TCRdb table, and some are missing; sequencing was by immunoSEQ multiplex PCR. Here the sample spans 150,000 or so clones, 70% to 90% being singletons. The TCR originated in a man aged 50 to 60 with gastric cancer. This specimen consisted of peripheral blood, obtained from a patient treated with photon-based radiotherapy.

The CDR3 loop reads CASSDRENSYEQYF. The DNA for the CDR3 is TGTGCCAGTTCAGACAGGGAAAACTCCTACGAGCAGTACTTC. V and J are TRBV19 and TRBJ2-7, with 7 bases aligning to TRBD1. Germline lookup yields CDR1 LNHDA and CDR2 SQIVND (reference sequence). The CDR3 length is 14 residues. The V gene end was trimmed by 8 bases and the J gene end by 0 bases; junction bases not matched to a gene: 7.